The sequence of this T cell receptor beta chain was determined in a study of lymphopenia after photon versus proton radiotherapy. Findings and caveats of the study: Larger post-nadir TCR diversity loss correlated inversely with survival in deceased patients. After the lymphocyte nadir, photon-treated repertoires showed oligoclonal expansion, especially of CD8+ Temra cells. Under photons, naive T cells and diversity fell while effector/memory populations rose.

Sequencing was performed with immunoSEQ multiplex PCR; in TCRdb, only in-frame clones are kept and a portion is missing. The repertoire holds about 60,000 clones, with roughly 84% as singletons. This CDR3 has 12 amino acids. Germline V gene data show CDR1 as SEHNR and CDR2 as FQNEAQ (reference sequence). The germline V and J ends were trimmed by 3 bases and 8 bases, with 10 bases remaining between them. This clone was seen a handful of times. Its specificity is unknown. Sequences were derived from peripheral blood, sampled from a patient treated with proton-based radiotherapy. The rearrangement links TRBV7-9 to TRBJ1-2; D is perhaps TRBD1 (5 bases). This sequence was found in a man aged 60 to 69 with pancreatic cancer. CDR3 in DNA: TGTGCCAGCAGCTTGCAGGGTATGGGCTACACCTTC. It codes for CASSLQGMGYTF.